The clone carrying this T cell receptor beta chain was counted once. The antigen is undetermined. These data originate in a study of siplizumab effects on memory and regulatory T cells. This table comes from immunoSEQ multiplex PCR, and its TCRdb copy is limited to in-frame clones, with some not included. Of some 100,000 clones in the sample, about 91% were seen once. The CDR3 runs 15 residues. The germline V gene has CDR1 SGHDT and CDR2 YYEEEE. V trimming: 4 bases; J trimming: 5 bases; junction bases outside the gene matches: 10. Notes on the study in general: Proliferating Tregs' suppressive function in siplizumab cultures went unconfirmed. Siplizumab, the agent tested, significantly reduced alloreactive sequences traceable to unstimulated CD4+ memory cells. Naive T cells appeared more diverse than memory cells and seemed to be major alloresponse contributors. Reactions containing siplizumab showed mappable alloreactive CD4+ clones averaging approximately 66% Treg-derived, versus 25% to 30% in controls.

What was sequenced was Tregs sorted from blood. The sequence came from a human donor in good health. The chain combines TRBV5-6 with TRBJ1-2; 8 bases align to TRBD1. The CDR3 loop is CASSLTGQGRYGYTF. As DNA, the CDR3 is TGTGCCAGCAGCCTTACCGGACAGGGAAGATATGGCTACACCTTC. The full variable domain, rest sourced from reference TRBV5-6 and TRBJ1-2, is DAGVTQSPTHLIKTRGQQVTLRCSPKSGHDTVSWYQQALGQGPQFIFQYYEEEERQRGNFPDRFSGHQFPNYSSELNVNALLLGDSALYLCASSLTGQGRYGYTFGSGTRLTVV.